A single T cell receptor beta chain is shown here with its context. This specimen belongs to a study of blood T cell repertoires in COVID-19. V shed 3 bases, J shed 6 bases, and the junction held 7 bases outside the gene matches. This CDR3 is 14 amino acids long. CDR1 is GTSNPN and CDR2 is SVGIG in the germline V gene (reference sequence). Original processing methods: Amplification of reference gene primers was used by the study to estimate nucleated cell counts. TCRdb keeps only in-frame clones here, not all; method: immunoSEQ multiplex PCR. That table gives V, J and clone size, and the DNA gave D and trimming. The repertoire holds some 100,000 clones, with around 87% as singletons.

J is TRBJ1-5 and V is TRBV30; 8 positions agree with TRBD1. The sequence was obtained from a human donor in a cohort sampled during active COVID-19. The sample was peripheral blood. CDR3 nucleotide sequence: TGTGCCTGGAGCCCGGGACAGGCCCCTCAGCCCCAGCATTTT. Amino acid sequence: CAWSPGQAPQPQHF.